Each of the 15 T cell receptor beta chains below was sequenced from the same sample in a study of PD-1 blockade in classical Hodgkin lymphoma. Assay used: immunoSEQ multiplex PCR; TCRdb lists only in-frame clones, some missing. The table has 25,000 to 30,000 clones, 70% to 90% seen once; the top ten hold about 7%. All the patients suffered relapse after autologous stem cell transplantation, and brentuximab vedotin exposure differed. Thawed PBMCs were the source of CD8+ T cells, obtained through magnetic negative selection. Source: CD8+ T cells from blood, taken at baseline. The origin of the receptors is a human donor with classical Hodgkin lymphoma.

The chain links TRBV15 to TRBJ2-7; 8 bases agree with TRBD1. Trimming removed 1 base from V and 6 bases from J; junction bases left unmatched: 5. Per germline, CDR1 LNHNV and CDR2 YYDKDF (reference sequence). The CDR3 totals 14 residues. The CDR3 reads CATSRVDRVGEQYF. The DNA of the CDR3 is TGTGCCACCAGCAGAGTGGACAGGGTAGGCGAGCAGTACTTC. Supplemented by reference TRBV15 and TRBJ2-7, the full variable domain reads DAMVIQNPRYQVTQFGKPVTLSCSQTLNHNVMYWYQQKSSQAPKLLFHYYDKDFNNEADTPDNFQSRRPNTSFCFLDIRSPGLGDTAMYLCATSRVDRVGEQYFGPGTRLTVT.

The chain carries TRBV21-1 and TRBJ2-7; the table gives TRBD2 as D, unverified against the DNA. TRBV21-1 is designated a pseudogene. The CDR3 runs 22 residues. The CDR3 DNA reads as TGTGCCAGCAGCAAAATGGAACACCCGGGACTAGTCGGGTGCAGGGCTTCCTACGAGCAGTACTTC. Translated, it gives CASSKMEHPGLVGCRASYEQYF.

The gene calls are TRBV14 and TRBJ2-1, with a possible D match to TRBD1 (5 bases). This CDR3 region has 16 residues. CDR1 is SGHDN and CDR2 is FVKESK in the germline V gene. Trimming took off 0 bases at V and 10 bases at J, with 19 bases between the two ends. The CDR3 reads CASSQDAGRPAGEQFF. The CDR3 region has the DNA TGTGCCAGCAGCCAAGATGCAGGGCGCCCCGCCGGCGAGCAGTTCTTC.

This clone was seen only a few times. The J gene is TRBJ1-5, the V gene TRBV25-1; 8 bases are a match to TRBD1. CDR3 length: 14 residues. Trimming removed 6 bases from V and 7 bases from J; junction bases left unmatched: 8. The germline V gene has CDR1 MGHDK and CDR2 SYGVNS. The CDR3 region is CASSPGQGGQPQHF. In nucleotides, the CDR3 is TGTGCCAGCAGCCCTGGACAGGGCGGGCAGCCCCAGCATTTT.

This chain links TRBV27 with TRBJ1-3, with a tentative D call TRBD1 (5 bases). The V and J ends lost 0 bases and 1 base respectively, with 13 bases between them. The CDR3 totals 17 residues. The V gene's germline CDR1 is MNHEY and CDR2 SMNVEV (reference sequence). The DNA of the CDR3 is TGTGCCAGCAGTTTATCGGGACCCGCAGATTCTGGAAACACCATATATTTT. Amino acid sequence: CASSLSGPADSGNTIYF.

The gene calls are TRBV6-1 and TRBJ1-4; D ambiguous. V was shortened by 0 bases and J by 7 bases, with 18 bases between the two germline ends. The CDR3 runs 17 residues. CDR1 and CDR2 from the germline V gene are MNHNS and SASEGT. CDR3 loop: CASSEASDPSPLEKLFF. The CDR3 DNA reads as TGTGCCAGCAGTGAAGCTTCGGACCCTTCTCCCCTTGAAAAACTGTTTTTT.

The chain carries TRBV7-6 and TRBJ2-7; 9 positions agree with TRBD2. CDR3 length: 17 amino acids. V trimming: 5 bases; J trimming: 3 bases; junction bases outside the gene matches: 14. CDR1 and CDR2 from the germline V gene are SGHVS and FNYEAQ. The CDR3 nucleotides are TGTGCCAGCAGCACCCAAGACCGGGCGGGAGGGAACTACGAGCAGTACTTC. Its translation: CASSTQDRAGGNYEQYF.

The rearrangement uses TRBV6-5 and TRBJ2-2; D call uncertain. This CDR3 has 13 amino acids. Germline V lookup: CDR1 MNHEY, CDR2 SVGAGI. V shed 2 bases and J shed 4 bases, with 5 bases lying between them. This chain's CDR3 is CASSYPSTGELFF. In DNA form, the CDR3 reads TGTGCCAGCAGTTACCCCTCCACCGGGGAGCTGTTTTTT.

The V call is TRBV6-6, the J call TRBJ1-1; unclear D gene. The CDR3 totals 12 residues. Per germline, CDR1 MNHNY and CDR2 SVGAGI (reference sequence). V lost 0 bases and J lost 3, with 2 bases in between. CDR3 nucleotide sequence: TGTGCCAGCAGTTACTCGGACACTGAAGCTTTCTTT. Protein sequence: CASSYSDTEAFF.

V and J are TRBV7-6 and TRBJ2-1; 7 bases match TRBD2. In germline, CDR1 is SGHVS, CDR2 FNYEAQ. Trimming removed 1 base from V and 2 bases from J; junction bases left unmatched: 2. This CDR3 contains 15 residues. The CDR3 DNA follows: TGTGCCAGCAGCTTAGTCCGGGAGGCCTACAATGAGCAGTTCTTC. Protein product: CASSLVREAYNEQFF.

This chain uses TRBV28 with TRBJ2-1, with TRBD2 as a possible D gene (5 bases). V gave up 5 bases and J gave up 7 bases, with 6 bases separating them. Germline assignment: CDR1 MDHEN and CDR2 SYDVKM. There are 11 residues in the CDR3. In DNA form, the CDR3 reads TGTGCCAGCAGTCCGGGAAATGAGCAGTTCTTC. Its translation: CASSPGNEQFF.

V is TRBV27 and J is TRBJ2-3; a possible D gene is TRBD1 (6 bases). Germline V CDR1 and CDR2: MNHEY, SMNVEV (reference sequence). This CDR3 has 15 residues. Trimming took 8 bases from V and 2 from J, leaving 17 bases between them. Written as DNA, the CDR3 is TGTGCCAGCGGGGGAAGGGGGACGTACACAGATACGCAGTATTTT. Translating it yields CASGGRGTYTDTQYF.

This clone was counted only a few times. The chain carries TRBV10-3 and TRBJ1-5; unclear D gene. The CDR3 is 14 residues long. V was trimmed by 3 bases and J by 3 bases, leaving 9 bases between them. Germline-derived CDR1 and CDR2 are ENHRY and SYGVKD. The DNA of the CDR3 is TGTGCCATCAGTGATGGTGGTCCCAATCAGCCCCAGCATTTT. Protein sequence: CAISDGGPNQPQHF.

The V call is TRBV25-1, the J call TRBJ2-7; D is unclear. Germline loops: CDR1 MGHDK, CDR2 SYGVNS. V lost 8 bases and J 2 bases, leaving 10 bases between the germline ends. The length of the CDR3 is 12 residues. CDR3 amino acids: CASSYRTYEQYF. CDR3 sequence (DNA): TGTGCCAGCTCTTACAGAACCTACGAGCAGTACTTC.

This chain connects TRBV7-9 to TRBJ2-1; 13 bases fit TRBD2. J lost 4 bases, V lost 0 bases, and 3 bases had no gene match. Germline CDR1 and CDR2: SEHNR and FQNEAQ (reference sequence). The CDR3 runs 17 residues. CDR3 loop: CASSLAGLAGRYNEQFF. DNA of the CDR3: TGTGCCAGCAGCTTAGCGGGACTAGCGGGAAGGTACAATGAGCAGTTCTTC. The full variable domain, rest sourced from reference TRBV7-9 and TRBJ2-1, is DTGVSQNPRHKITKRGQNVTFRCDPISEHNRLYWYRQTLGQGPEFLTYFQNEAQLEKSRLLSDRFSAERPKGSFSTLEIQRTEQGDSAMYLCASSLAGLAGRYNEQFFGPGTRLTVL.